This T cell receptor (beta chain) was recorded in a study of shared clonotypes between healthy human individuals. General study results and limits: Non-shared clonotypes showed lower generation probabilities than clonotypes common to all four donors.

Naive-designated CD8 cells lacked CD45RO, were positively enriched for CCR7, and omitted terminally differentiated effector memory CD45RA+ cells. Only Caucasian adults living in Nashville, Tennessee made up the donor group. Measured with immunoSEQ multiplex PCR; TCRdb has only the in-frame clones, and not every one. This sample has 2 million to 2.5 million clones, with about 92% found just once. In regard to this clone: Its antigen is not known.

Sample: naive CD8+ T cells from PBMCs. The clonotype originates from a man between 18 and 35 years old in good health. Some clones in this sample may be carry-over from other donors' samples.

Here the CDR3 reads CASSPGTGQSSPLHF. The CDR3 DNA sequence: TGCGCCAGCAGCCCAGGGACAGGGCAGAGTTCACCCCTCCACTTT. V gene TRBV4-1 combines with J gene TRBJ1-6, with TRBD1 matching over 9 bases. The CDR3 is made up of 15 amino acids. The J segment lost 9 bases and the V segment lost 4 bases, leaving 7 bases of the junction unmatched. Germline CDR1 reads MGHRA; CDR2 reads YSYEKL.